Listed here are 10 T cell receptor beta chains from one sample, sequenced in a study of T cell responses to AZD1222 COVID-19 vaccine. TCRdb's table, derived via immunoSEQ multiplex PCR, lists solely in-frame clones and lacks some. Found here are around 140,000 clones, 80% to 95% of them singletons; the top ten hold roughly 3.5%. The sequences come from peripheral blood, collected 28 days after the second AZD1222 dose. The receptors originated from an adult who received the AZD1222 COVID-19 vaccine.

The CDR3 is CASSPEIEIPPQFF. The DNA for the CDR3 is TGTGCCAGCTCACCAGAGATAGAAATACCGCCGCAGTTCTTC. The chain uses TRBV18 and TRBJ2-1, with D hard to call. V gave up 2 bases and J gave up 12 bases, with 17 bases separating them. This CDR3 is built from 14 residues. CDR1 is KGHSH, CDR2 LQKENI, per germline.

J is TRBJ2-1 and V is TRBV7-9; no reliable D call. This CDR3 comprises 12 residues. Germline assignment: CDR1 SEHNR and CDR2 FQNEAQ (reference sequence). V shed 5 bases and J shed 6 bases, with 8 bases lying between them. CDR3 region: CASSRKVNEQFF. CDR3 bases: TGTGCCAGCAGCAGAAAGGTCAATGAGCAGTTCTTC.

The V call is TRBV5-5, the J call TRBJ1-5; D gene uncertain. The CDR3 extends over 14 amino acids. Germline-derived CDR1 and CDR2 are SGHKS and YYEKEE (reference sequence). Trimming took off 0 bases at V and 5 bases at J, with 9 bases between the two ends. CDR3 coding DNA: TGTGCCAGCAGCTTGGGCGGGAGGGATCAGCCCCAGCATTTT. It translates to CASSLGGRDQPQHF.

The rearrangement uses TRBV7-2 and TRBJ2-7; possible D gene TRBD2, 5 bases. Germline V gene data show CDR1 as SGHTA and CDR2 as FQGNSA. Deletions cut 2 bases from V and 0 bases from J, with 8 bases between. The CDR3 totals 14 residues. The CDR3 loop is CASSLSRDSYEQYF. In DNA, the CDR3 is TGTGCCAGCAGCTTAAGTCGGGACTCCTACGAGCAGTACTTC.

The V gene is TRBV4-3, the J gene TRBJ2-7; the match to TRBD2 covers 7 bases. The CDR3 extends over 16 amino acids. The trim removed 1 base at V and 5 bases at J, leaving 11 bases unmatched. Germline loops: CDR1 LGHNA, CDR2 YSLEER. The CDR3 DNA follows: TGCGCCAGCAGCCAAGTTGGAGGACTAGTCGTCCACGAGCAGTACTTC. Its translation: CASSQVGGLVVHEQYF.

This sequence joins TRBV2 and TRBJ1-2; 9 nucleotides line up with TRBD1. CDR3 length: 16 residues. Germline CDR1 reads SNHLY; CDR2 reads FYNNEI. The V and J ends lost 5 bases and 4 bases, in that order; junction bases with no gene match: 11. The CDR3 reads CASSSGTGLALYGYTF. In nucleotides, the CDR3 is TGTGCCAGCAGTTCCGGGACAGGGCTGGCCCTCTATGGCTACACCTTC.

The rearrangement joins TRBV7-8 to TRBJ2-5; either TRBD1 or TRBD2 may fit D (5 bases each). Germline CDR1 is SGHVS and CDR2 is FQNEAQ. The ends were cut back, 0 bases at V and 2 bases at J, with 7 bases in the middle. The length of the CDR3 is 14 residues. The CDR3 nucleotides are TGTGCCAGCAGCTTAGCGGGGGTTCAAGAGACCCAGTACTTC. Protein product: CASSLAGVQETQYF.

For the CDR3, the DNA is TGTGCCAGTTCCACAGGGGCGGGCAATCAGCCCCAGCATTTT. Translated, it gives CASSTGAGNQPQHF. The rearrangement links TRBV19 to TRBJ1-5; 7 bases map to TRBD1. From germline, CDR1 is LNHDA and CDR2 SQIVND (reference sequence). The CDR3 loop spans 14 amino acids. J gave up 2 bases and V 8 bases, and 6 bases lay outside the gene matches.

The V call is TRBV5-1, the J call TRBJ1-2; the D gene is possibly TRBD1 (6 bases). The germline V gene has CDR1 SGHRS and CDR2 YFSETQ. The CDR3 is 16 amino acids. Between the trimmed V and J ends, which lost 0 bases and 3 bases, there was a span of 15 bases. The CDR3 loop reads CASSLGQAEWDYGYTF. The CDR3 nucleotides are TGCGCCAGCAGCTTGGGACAGGCCGAATGGGACTATGGCTACACCTTC.

J is TRBJ1-2 and V is TRBV19, with D perhaps matching TRBD1 (5 bases). CDR1 and CDR2 from the germline V gene are LNHDA and SQIVND (reference sequence). The V end lost 3 bases, the J end lost 4 bases, and 12 bases lay between the germline ends. The CDR3 spans 14 residues. The CDR3 protein is CASSITGSSYGYTF. The CDR3 DNA reads as TGTGCCAGTAGTATTACAGGTTCTTCCTATGGCTACACCTTC. The variable domain in full, completed from reference TRBV19 and TRBJ1-2, reads DGGITQSPKYLFRKEGQNVTLSCEQNLNHDAMYWYRQDPGQGLRLIYYSQIVNDFQKGDIAEGYSVSREKKESFPLTVTSAQKNPTAFYLCASSITGSSYGYTFGSGTRLTVV.